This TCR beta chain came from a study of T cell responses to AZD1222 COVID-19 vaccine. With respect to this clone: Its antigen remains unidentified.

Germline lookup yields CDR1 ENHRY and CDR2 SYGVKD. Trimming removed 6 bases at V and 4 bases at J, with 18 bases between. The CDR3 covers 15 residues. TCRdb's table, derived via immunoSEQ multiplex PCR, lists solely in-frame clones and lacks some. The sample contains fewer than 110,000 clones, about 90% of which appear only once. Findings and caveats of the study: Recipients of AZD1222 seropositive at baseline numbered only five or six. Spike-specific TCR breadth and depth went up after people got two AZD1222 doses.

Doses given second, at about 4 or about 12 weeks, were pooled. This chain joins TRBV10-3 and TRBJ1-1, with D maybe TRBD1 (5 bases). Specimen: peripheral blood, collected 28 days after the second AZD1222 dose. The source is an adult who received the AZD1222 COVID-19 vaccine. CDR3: CAIREETGRSTEAFF. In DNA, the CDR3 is TGTGCCATCAGGGAAGAAACAGGACGGAGCACTGAAGCTTTCTTT.